A single sample is the source of the 21 T cell receptor beta chains below, sequenced in a study of shared clonotypes between healthy human individuals. Clones were sequenced by immunoSEQ multiplex PCR, and TCRdb holds only the in-frame ones, with some missing. The top ten hold roughly 1% of the sample, which has about 2 million clones, roughly 94% seen once. Naive CD8 cells comprised CD45RO-negative, CCR7-positively selected cells, excluding terminally differentiated effector memory CD45RA+ cells. The sample comprised naive CD8+ T cells sorted from blood. The receptors were gathered from a man in his late teens or twenties in good health.

The genes are TRBV19 and TRBJ2-7, with 9 bases fitting TRBD1. J lost 3 bases, V lost 10 bases, and 10 bases had no gene match. The CDR3 runs to 14 residues. CDR1 and CDR2 from the germline V gene are LNHDA and SQIVND (reference sequence). The CDR3 protein is CATNPGQGDYEQYF. The CDR3 bases are TGTGCCACTAATCCGGGACAGGGCGACTACGAGCAGTACTTC. The entire variable domain, with the rest obtained from reference TRBV19 and TRBJ2-7, is as follows: DGGITQSPKYLFRKEGQNVTLSCEQNLNHDAMYWYRQDPGQGLRLIYYSQIVNDFQKGDIAEGYSVSREKKESFPLTVTSAQKNPTAFYLCATNPGQGDYEQYFGPGTRLTVT.

The chain recombines TRBV10-2 with TRBJ2-5; the match to TRBD1 covers 8 bases. Per the germline V gene, CDR1 is WSHSY and CDR2 is SAAADI. This CDR3 is 15 amino acids long. V was pared by 2 bases and J by 5 bases, with 7 bases of the junction left unmatched. CDR3 protein: CASSEETGAWETQYF. CDR3 coding DNA: TGCGCCAGCAGTGAGGAGACAGGGGCCTGGGAGACCCAGTACTTC.

This chain uses TRBV19 with TRBJ2-7, with 9 nucleotides matching TRBD2. The CDR3 loop spans 14 amino acids. The germline gives CDR1 LNHDA, CDR2 SQIVND (reference sequence). Trimming removed 6 bases from V and 1 base from J; junction bases left unmatched: 4. This chain's CDR3 is CASSVAGESYEQYF. CDR3 nucleotide sequence: TGTGCCAGTAGCGTAGCGGGGGAGTCCTACGAGCAGTACTTC.

This chain uses TRBV27 with TRBJ2-7; tentatively, D is TRBD1 (5 bases). This CDR3 has 14 amino acids. V was pared by 5 bases and J by 2 bases, with 13 bases between. Germline CDR1 reads MNHEY; CDR2 reads SMNVEV (reference sequence). The CDR3, as DNA: TGTGCCAGCAGTAATGGACGGACAACCTACGAGCAGTACTTC. It codes for CASSNGRTTYEQYF.

V usage is TRBV19 and J usage is TRBJ2-3; 12 nucleotides line up with TRBD2. Germline V gene data show CDR1 as LNHDA and CDR2 as SQIVND (reference sequence). V lost 4 bases, J lost 6 bases, and 5 bases stayed unmatched. This CDR3 is 15 amino acids long. The CDR3 DNA reads TGTGCCAGTAGTAGGGGGACTAGCGGGCCCGATACGCAGTATTTT. This translates into CASSRGTSGPDTQYF.

As concerns this clone: This sample includes further DNA sequences coding for the same CDR3. V is TRBV9 and J is TRBJ2-5; a weak D match, TRBD1 (6 bases). V gave up 0 bases and J gave up 2 bases, with 8 bases separating them. Per germline, CDR1 SGDLS and CDR2 YYNGEE. The CDR3 is 14 residues long. The CDR3 loop reads CASSVGGQQETQYF. CDR3 bases: TGTGCCAGCAGCGTAGGGGGACAACAAGAGACCCAGTACTTC.

The rearrangement links TRBV4-3 to TRBJ2-2, with 9 positions matching TRBD1. The CDR3 runs to 20 residues. Germline CDR1 and CDR2: LGHNA and YSLEER. After removal of 0 bases from V and 3 bases from J, the junction contained 14 bases not matched to a gene. Here the CDR3 reads CASSQESLGQGGLYTGELFF. CDR3 coding DNA: TGCGCCAGCAGCCAAGAAAGCTTGGGACAGGGAGGATTATACACCGGGGAGCTGTTTTTT.

V is TRBV27 and J is TRBJ2-1; 12 bases map to TRBD1. Germline CDR1 is MNHEY and CDR2 is SMNVEV (reference sequence). The CDR3 has 15 residues. The V segment lost 4 bases and the J segment 6 bases; nucleotides outside the gene matches: 4. CDR3 sequence reads: CASSSPGQGANEQFF. The CDR3 bases are TGTGCCAGCAGTTCTCCGGGACAGGGGGCCAATGAGCAGTTCTTC.

The rearrangement links TRBV7-9 to TRBJ2-2; D call uncertain. This CDR3 has 14 residues. V lost 5 bases to trimming and J lost 1 base, with 8 bases between them. Germline-derived CDR1 and CDR2 are SEHNR and FQNEAQ (reference sequence). CDR3: CASSTPENTGELFF. DNA for the CDR3: TGTGCCAGCAGCACCCCAGAGAACACCGGGGAGCTGTTTTTT.

The chain has TRBV4-3 and TRBJ1-6, with a tentative D call TRBD1 (5 bases). The CDR3 has 17 amino acids. Germline assignment: CDR1 LGHNA and CDR2 YSLEER. V gave up 3 bases and J gave up 6 bases, with 18 bases separating them. The CDR3 DNA sequence: TGCGCCAGCAGCCAGACCGGGTGGGGCTCGCTTAATTCACCCCTCCACTTT. It is translated as CASSQTGWGSLNSPLHF.

The J gene is TRBJ2-1, the V gene TRBV27; tentative D call: TRBD1 (5 bases). Germline lookup yields CDR1 MNHEY and CDR2 SMNVEV (reference sequence). Trimming left V 9 bases short and J 6 bases short, with 18 bases between. This CDR3 contains 14 residues. CDR3 sequence reads: CASRIAVQGNEQFF. For the CDR3, the DNA is TGTGCCAGTCGAATTGCCGTTCAGGGCAATGAGCAGTTCTTC.

The rearrangement joins TRBV30 to TRBJ1-6, with unresolved D. The CDR3 spans 15 residues. CDR1 is GTSNPN, CDR2 SVGIG, per germline (reference sequence). V was clipped by 1 base and J by 0 bases, with 7 bases between them. DNA for the CDR3: TGTGCCTGGAGTGACCAACACTCCTATAATTCACCCCTCCACTTT. Translated, it gives CAWSDQHSYNSPLHF.

This chain connects TRBV27 to TRBJ2-1, with 13 bases lining up with TRBD2. V was pared by 5 bases and J by 2 bases, with 6 bases of the junction left unmatched. The CDR3 totals 17 residues. Germline V CDR1 and CDR2: MNHEY, SMNVEV (reference sequence). The DNA of the CDR3 is TGTGCCAGCAGTCCCCGACTAGCGGGGGGTCCCTACAATGAGCAGTTCTTC. This encodes CASSPRLAGGPYNEQFF.

V is TRBV28 and J is TRBJ2-7; 8 bases line up with TRBD1. The CDR3 totals 16 residues. V shed 2 bases and J 4 bases; nucleotides not matched to a gene: 10. CDR1 and CDR2 (germline): MDHEN, SYDVKM. CDR3 loop: CASSLGVGTGVYEQYF. In DNA form, the CDR3 reads TGTGCCAGCAGTTTAGGTGTGGGGACAGGAGTTTACGAGCAGTACTTC.

V usage is TRBV7-9 and J usage is TRBJ2-5; D remains unclear. Germline CDR1 reads SEHNR; CDR2 reads FQNEAQ (reference sequence). Trimming removed 5 bases from V and 4 bases from J, with 17 bases in between. The CDR3 consists of 15 residues. CDR3 amino acids: CASSPPAIVSETQYF. CDR3 nucleotides: TGTGCCAGCAGCCCTCCCGCCATAGTCTCAGAGACCCAGTACTTC.

This sequence joins TRBV5-6 and TRBJ2-7, with TRBD2 identical over 9 bases. The germline CDR1 and CDR2 sequences are SGHDT and YYEEEE. Trimming removed 4 bases from V and 6 bases from J; junction bases left unmatched: 14. The CDR3 extends over 16 amino acids. CDR3 bases: TGTGCCAGCAGCCCAGCCTGGCGGGAGGGCCTGGGCGAGCAGTACTTC. Encoded protein: CASSPAWREGLGEQYF.

DNA for the CDR3: TGTGCCAGCAGTTACCTCGGGACCCCCCCGTGGGATGAGCAGTTCTTC. It translates to CASSYLGTPPWDEQFF. The J gene is TRBJ2-1, the V gene TRBV28, with D perhaps assigned TRBD1 or TRBD2 (5 bases each). The CDR3 contains 16 residues. Between the trimmed V and J ends, which lost 4 bases and 8 bases, there was a span of 21 bases. CDR1 and CDR2 from the germline V gene are MDHEN and SYDVKM.

This sequence joins TRBV29-1 and TRBJ2-1, with 12 positions matching TRBD2. Germline-derived CDR1 and CDR2 are SQVTM and ANQGSEA. This CDR3 is 18 amino acids long. J lost 0 bases, V lost 3 bases, and 9 bases had no gene match. The CDR3 bases are TGCAGCGTTGACCAAGACTTGACTAGCGGGAGCTCCTACAATGAGCAGTTCTTC. As protein: CSVDQDLTSGSSYNEQFF.

V and J are TRBV28 and TRBJ2-1, with 9 bases identical to TRBD1. J lost 3 bases, V lost 2 bases, and 2 bases had no gene match. Germline lookup yields CDR1 MDHEN and CDR2 SYDVKM. The CDR3 is 15 residues long. CDR3 protein: CASSLVTGGYNEQFF. The CDR3 DNA reads as TGTGCCAGCAGTTTAGTGACAGGGGGCTACAATGAGCAGTTCTTC.

The chain uses TRBV4-1 and TRBJ2-7; TRBD2 matches at 16 bases. V lost 4 bases, J lost 0 bases, and 3 bases stayed unmatched. CDR1 MGHRA and CDR2 YSYEKL come from the germline V gene. This CDR3 has 17 amino acids. CDR3 bases: TGCGCCAGCAGCCTGGGACTAGCGGGGGGGAGCTCCTACGAGCAGTACTTC. Protein sequence: CASSLGLAGGSSYEQYF.

This clone was found a few times. V is TRBV7-9 and J is TRBJ1-5, with unresolved D. The CDR3 sequence is 14 residues long. Per germline, CDR1 SEHNR and CDR2 FQNEAQ (reference sequence). V was clipped by 1 base and J by 2 bases, with 6 bases between them. The CDR3 sequence is CASSLVEGNQPQHF. For the CDR3, the DNA is TGTGCCAGCAGCTTAGTAGAGGGCAATCAGCCCCAGCATTTT. Supplemented by reference TRBV7-9 and TRBJ1-5, the full variable domain reads DTGVSQNPRHKITKRGQNVTFRCDPISEHNRLYWYRQTLGQGPEFLTYFQNEAQLEKSRLLSDRFSAERPKGSFSTLEIQRTEQGDSAMYLCASSLVEGNQPQHFGDGTRLSIL.